The rows below give T cell receptor beta chains drawn from one sample of a study of technical replicates of blood from a few donors. Produced via immunoSEQ multiplex PCR; TCRdb's table is partial and in-frame only. This sample carries 60,000 to 90,000 clones, roughly 94% of them seen once, and the ten largest clones take roughly 0.24%. Sequenced sample: T cells isolated from PBMCs. These receptors came from a human donor in good health. Each CDR3 is given with its conserved first and last residue.

v_call: TRBV9
cdr3_aa: CASSVGGQGGETQYF

v_call: TRBV6-5
cdr3_aa: CASSYSSSGANVLTF

v_call: TRBV5-1
cdr3_aa: CASAEVGTESEKLFF

v_call: TRBV18
cdr3_aa: CASSPRNIETANYGYTF

v_call: TRBV28
cdr3_aa: CASSLLTGSSYEQYF

v_call: TRBV6-5
cdr3_aa: CASSYPLGDEQFF

v_call: TRBV14
cdr3_aa: CASSQLGTDYEQYF

v_call: TRBV7-6
cdr3_aa: CASSLAKGVEYF

v_call: TRBV5-8
cdr3_aa: CASRRDRGRTEAFF

v_call: TRBV2
cdr3_aa: CATTRQGLDGYTF

v_call: TRBV27
cdr3_aa: CASSWGDPSNTEAFF

v_call: TRBV5-1
cdr3_aa: CASSRDRGFDTEAFF

v_call: TRBV9
cdr3_aa: CASSARHTRGNTIYF

v_call: TRBV30
cdr3_aa: CAWRQDSRYGYTF

v_call: TRBV15
cdr3_aa: CATSSRTGVHEQYF

v_call: TRBV11-2
cdr3_aa: CASSPIYRTDTEAFF

v_call: TRBV2
cdr3_aa: CASTLAGNQETQYF

v_call: TRBV10-1
cdr3_aa: CASSDRDSLTKNVLTF

v_call: TRBV2
cdr3_aa: CASSDYGTTGEQFF

v_call: TRBV4-2
cdr3_aa: CASSQGLAGVVAHEQYF

v_call: TRBV7-8
cdr3_aa: CASSFYQGANTEAFF

v_call: TRBV7-3
cdr3_aa: CASSTRTGETQYF

v_call: TRBV7-9
cdr3_aa: CASSLAVGQDYRGYTF

v_call: TRBV27
cdr3_aa: CASRVQGKNTEAFF

v_call: TRBV19
cdr3_aa: CASSFIAGGTDTQYF

v_call: TRBV14
cdr3_aa: CASSQSRWWGANVLTF

v_call: TRBV6-1
cdr3_aa: CASSEGSIRDRGRNGYTF

v_call: TRBV29-1
cdr3_aa: CSVEEETQYF

v_call: TRBV5-8
cdr3_aa: CASSLGAGDTGELFF

v_call: TRBV7-9
cdr3_aa: CASSLVLLAGGPIINEQYF

v_call: TRBV7-8
cdr3_aa: CASSSGGIYNEQFF

v_call: TRBV7-8
cdr3_aa: CASSPGQGGTEAFF

v_call: TRBV19
cdr3_aa: CASSQGLSQPQHF

v_call: TRBV5-1
cdr3_aa: CASSLYRVNTEAFF

v_call: TRBV6-1
cdr3_aa: CASSPGQHDQPQHF

v_call: TRBV7-8
cdr3_aa: CASSLGGAPGNTIYF

v_call: TRBV2
cdr3_aa: CASEGVDGIPSTDTQYF

v_call: TRBV7-9
cdr3_aa: CASSRQGYTEAFF

v_call: TRBV29-1
cdr3_aa: CSVVGRLNYGYTF

v_call: TRBV29-1
cdr3_aa: CSVDPLTGSLFF

v_call: TRBV5-8
cdr3_aa: CASSLSEGYEQYF

v_call: TRBV2
cdr3_aa: CASSDGSMNYGYTF

v_call: TRBV15
cdr3_aa: CATSRYTDTQYF

v_call: TRBV6-4
cdr3_aa: CASSEEGTGGAHGYTF

v_call: TRBV6-5
cdr3_aa: CASESPRENTEAFF

v_call: TRBV19
cdr3_aa: CASSPWTGHYEQYF

v_call: TRBV6-6
cdr3_aa: CASSPRMLQGEQFF